Listed below are T cell receptor beta chains from one sample, sequenced in a study of blood T cell repertoires in COVID-19. The assay was immunoSEQ multiplex PCR, and TCRdb's table has in-frame clones only and misses some. The sample yields 150,000 to 200,000 clones, 70% to 90% seen once. Sequenced input: peripheral blood. Receptors were obtained from a man aged 55 to 69 with acute or convalescent COVID-19. The CDR3 runs from the conserved cysteine through the conserved F or W. A D gene is named only where the DNA matches it firmly. Clone size is stated in some rows and not others, as once, few, many or a class when expanded.

DNA: TGTGCCAGCAGCTCCCAGGGTACAAGTTCACCCCTCCACTTT
CDR3: CASSSQGTSSPLHF
V: TRBV11-2
size: .
length: 14
J: TRBJ1-6
D: .

DNA: TGTGCCAGCAGTTCGATCGGACAGCAAGAGACCCAGTACTTC
CDR3: CASSSIGQQETQYF
V: TRBV28
size: .
length: 14
J: TRBJ2-5
D: .

DNA: TGCGCCAGCAGCTTGGCCGGGACAGGGTTTCAGTTCTTC
CDR3: CASSLAGTGFQFF
V: TRBV5-1
size: once
length: 13
J: TRBJ2-1
D: TRBD1

DNA: TGTGCCAGCAGTGATTGGAGCACTGAAGCTTTCTTT
CDR3: CASSDWSTEAFF
V: TRBV25-1
size: .
length: 12
J: TRBJ1-1
D: .

DNA: TGTGCCAGCAGCTTAATAGAGCTGCTCACAGATACGCAGTATTTT
CDR3: CASSLIELLTDTQYF
V: TRBV7-9
size: .
length: 15
J: TRBJ2-3
D: .

DNA: TGTGCCAGCGACTGGGGACAGGGGAATCAGCCCCAGCATTTT
CDR3: CASDWGQGNQPQHF
V: TRBV5-8
size: .
length: 14
J: TRBJ1-5
D: TRBD1

DNA: TGTGCCAGCAGCGCGGCCTACAATGAGCAGTTCTTC
CDR3: CASSAAYNEQFF
V: TRBV2
size: .
length: 12
J: TRBJ2-1
D: .

DNA: TGTGCCAGCAGGTCAAAGAGTGTCACCCGTGGTAGGGGGCAGAACTATGGCTACACCTTC
CDR3: CASRSKSVTRGRGQNYGYTF
V: TRBV2
size: .
length: 20
J: TRBJ1-2
D: TRBD1

DNA: TGCGCCAGCAGCTTGGCCGAGGGGAGGCGGGACACTGAAGCTTTCTTT
CDR3: CASSLAEGRRDTEAFF
V: TRBV5-1
size: .
length: 16
J: TRBJ1-1
D: .

DNA: TGTGCCAGCTCACCACGGGGACAGTACGAGCAGTACTTC
CDR3: CASSPRGQYEQYF
V: TRBV18
size: .
length: 13
J: TRBJ2-7
D: TRBD1

DNA: TGTGCCACCCAAGACAGGAGCACAGATACGCAGTATTTT
CDR3: CATQDRSTDTQYF
V: TRBV24-1
size: once
length: 13
J: TRBJ2-3
D: .

DNA: TGTGCCAGCAGCCAAGAGGATCAGGGAGACAGGGGGGCCTTC
CDR3: CASSQEDQGDRGAF
V: TRBV4-2
size: .
length: 14
J: TRBJ1-2
D: TRBD1

DNA: TGTGCCACCAGCAGGGACAGGGGGGTTGGTGAAGCTTTCTTT
CDR3: CATSRDRGVGEAFF
V: TRBV15
size: .
length: 14
J: TRBJ1-1
D: TRBD1

DNA: TGTGCCAGCAGTGAATGGGGAACGGGATCCTACAATGAGCAGTTCTTC
CDR3: CASSEWGTGSYNEQFF
V: TRBV2
size: .
length: 16
J: TRBJ2-1
D: .

DNA: TGTGCCAGCAGCTTAGGGTATCGGACAGGGGATTCCTACGAGCAGTACTTC
CDR3: CASSLGYRTGDSYEQYF
V: TRBV7-9
size: .
length: 17
J: TRBJ2-7
D: TRBD1

DNA: TGTGCCAGCAGTGACCAGGACAGCCGTCGGTCACCCCTCCACTTT
CDR3: CASSDQDSRRSPLHF
V: TRBV25-1
size: .
length: 15
J: TRBJ1-6
D: .

DNA: TGTGCCAGCAGTGAAGCGGGAGTAGCGGGGGGGCCAAGAAACAATGAGCAGTTCTTC
CDR3: CASSEAGVAGGPRNNEQFF
V: TRBV6-1
size: .
length: 19
J: TRBJ2-1
D: TRBD2

DNA: TGCGCCAGCAGCTTCGAGGGTACGTCGGGTGAGCAGTTCTTC
CDR3: CASSFEGTSGEQFF
V: TRBV5-1
size: .
length: 14
J: TRBJ2-1
D: .

DNA: TGTGCCAGCAGCTCACCTCGGGACAGGGCTCTTGGCTACACCTTC
CDR3: CASSSPRDRALGYTF
V: TRBV13
size: .
length: 15
J: TRBJ1-2
D: TRBD1

DNA: TGTGCCAGCAGCCAAGATCGTATCTCTACGCAGTATTTT
CDR3: CASSQDRISTQYF
V: TRBV3-1/TRBV3-2
size: .
length: 13
J: TRBJ2-3
D: .

DNA: TGTGCCAGCAGTAACAACCGCGGGGATACGCAGTATTTT
CDR3: CASSNNRGDTQYF
V: TRBV6-4
size: once
length: 13
J: TRBJ2-3
D: .

DNA: TGTGCCAGCAGCCCAAACAGGGGGAACACTGAAGCTTTCTTT
CDR3: CASSPNRGNTEAFF
V: TRBV7-8
size: .
length: 14
J: TRBJ1-1
D: TRBD1

DNA: TGTGCTAGTGGGACTGTCTACAATGAGCAGTTCTTC
CDR3: CASGTVYNEQFF
V: TRBV12-5
size: .
length: 12
J: TRBJ2-1
D: .

DNA: TGTGCCGGATTCGGGACTCGGCACCTCTATGGCTACACCTTC
CDR3: CAGFGTRHLYGYTF
V: TRBV30
size: .
length: 14
J: TRBJ1-2
D: .

DNA: TGTGCCAGCAGCAATGCTAGCGGGGGTGGAAAGCAGTATTTT
CDR3: CASSNASGGGKQYF
V: TRBV21-1
size: once
length: 14
J: TRBJ2-3
D: .

DNA: TGCGCCAGCAGAACCGGGACTAGCGGATTCACCGGGGAGCTGTTTTTT
CDR3: CASRTGTSGFTGELFF
V: TRBV5-1
size: once
length: 16
J: TRBJ2-2
D: TRBD2

DNA: TGTGCCAGCAGCACAGGGATTTACGAGCAGTACTTC
CDR3: CASSTGIYEQYF
V: TRBV3-1/TRBV3-2
size: .
length: 12
J: TRBJ2-7
D: .

DNA: TGTGCCAGCAGCCAGAGAGAGAGACAGCCGAACTCTGGAAACACCATATATTTT
CDR3: CASSQRERQPNSGNTIYF
V: TRBV6-2/TRBV6-3
size: once
length: 18
J: TRBJ1-3
D: .

DNA: TGTGCCAGCAGCTCTGGGGGGGGGAGGAATGAGCAGTTCTTC
CDR3: CASSSGGGRNEQFF
V: TRBV5-4
size: .
length: 14
J: TRBJ2-1
D: TRBD2

DNA: TGTGCCAGCAGCGCGGGACGGCCCAATTCACCCCTCCACTTT
CDR3: CASSAGRPNSPLHF
V: TRBV5-8
size: .
length: 14
J: TRBJ1-6
D: .

DNA: TGTGCCAGCAGCCCCAGGGGGCCGGTCCGGAATGAGCAGTTCTTC
CDR3: CASSPRGPVRNEQFF
V: TRBV7-2
size: once
length: 15
J: TRBJ2-1
D: TRBD1

DNA: TGTGCCAGCAGCCAGACGACTAGCGGGGGGCCTAGCTCCTACAATGAGCAGTTCTTC
CDR3: CASSQTTSGGPSSYNEQFF
V: TRBV5-4
size: .
length: 19
J: TRBJ2-1
D: TRBD2

DNA: TGCGCCAGCAGCCCAGAGGGGACAGCGGATTCACCCCTCCACTTT
CDR3: CASSPEGTADSPLHF
V: TRBV4-3
size: .
length: 15
J: TRBJ1-6
D: TRBD1

DNA: TGTGCCAGTAGTATCCAGCCGGGACTGGTCCTCCACTTT
CDR3: CASSIQPGLVLHF
V: TRBV19
size: .
length: 13
J: TRBJ1-6
D: .

DNA: TGCGCCAGCAGCCACGTCCCGAGATGGCAGGGCACCATCTCCTACAATGAGCAGTTCTTC
CDR3: CASSHVPRWQGTISYNEQFF
V: TRBV4-1
size: .
length: 20
J: TRBJ2-1
D: .

DNA: TGTGCCAGCAGCTCGCCCGGGACAGCCACAGATACGCAGTATTTT
CDR3: CASSSPGTATDTQYF
V: TRBV11-2
size: .
length: 15
J: TRBJ2-3
D: TRBD1

DNA: TGTGCCAGCAGGAGGGTGACAGGGGCCACCGGGGAGCTGTTTTTT
CDR3: CASRRVTGATGELFF
V: TRBV6-5
size: .
length: 15
J: TRBJ2-2
D: TRBD1

DNA: TGTGCCAGCACCGGGTCCAGCGATTCACCCCTCCACTTT
CDR3: CASTGSSDSPLHF
V: TRBV6-5
size: .
length: 13
J: TRBJ1-6
D: .

DNA: TGCGCCAGCAGCCTGGGACAGCTGGTGGGGCTCTCTGGGGCCAACGTCCTGACTTTC
CDR3: CASSLGQLVGLSGANVLTF
V: TRBV5-1
size: .
length: 19
J: TRBJ2-6
D: TRBD1

DNA: TGTGCCAGCAGCTCCCAAAGGGGCGGGGGAAACACCGGGGAGCTGTTTTTT
CDR3: CASSSQRGGGNTGELFF
V: TRBV11-2
size: .
length: 17
J: TRBJ2-2
D: TRBD2

DNA: TGTGCCAGCTCACCCTCGGGGGACGAGGGCACTGAAGCTTTCTTT
CDR3: CASSPSGDEGTEAFF
V: TRBV18
size: .
length: 15
J: TRBJ1-1
D: .

DNA: TGTGCCAGTAGTATAGGGCGACAGGGGGCACGGAATTCACCCCTCCACTTT
CDR3: CASSIGRQGARNSPLHF
V: TRBV19
size: .
length: 17
J: TRBJ1-6
D: TRBD1

DNA: TGTGCCAGTAGTATCTCTCCAAGCGGGGCAGGGGCAGATACGCAGTATTTT
CDR3: CASSISPSGAGADTQYF
V: TRBV19
size: .
length: 17
J: TRBJ2-3
D: .

DNA: TGTGCCAGCTCACCCCCAGGGCGGGGCGGCGTTAATGAAAAACTGTTTTTT
CDR3: CASSPPGRGGVNEKLFF
V: TRBV18
size: few
length: 17
J: TRBJ1-4
D: .

DNA: TGTGCCAGCAGCCAGGCTGACAGAAACACTGAAGCTTTCTTT
CDR3: CASSQADRNTEAFF
V: TRBV4-2
size: .
length: 14
J: TRBJ1-1
D: .

DNA: TGCGCCAGCAGCCAAGGGACAGGCCCCTATGGCTACACCTTC
CDR3: CASSQGTGPYGYTF
V: TRBV4-1
size: .
length: 14
J: TRBJ1-2
D: TRBD1

DNA: TGTGCCAGTAGAAAAACCGGGACACATAGCAATCAGCCCCAGCATTTT
CDR3: CASRKTGTHSNQPQHF
V: TRBV19
size: .
length: 16
J: TRBJ1-5
D: .

DNA: TGTGCCAGCAGCTTAGGCCTAGCGGCCTCCTACGAGCAGTACTTC
CDR3: CASSLGLAASYEQYF
V: TRBV7-9
size: few
length: 15
J: TRBJ2-7
D: TRBD2

DNA: TGTGCCAGCAGCCCCGATACCCACTACACCGGGGAGCTGTTTTTT
CDR3: CASSPDTHYTGELFF
V: TRBV9
size: .
length: 15
J: TRBJ2-2
D: .

DNA: TGTGCCAGCAGCTTGGGGTCCACAGAGCAGTACTTC
CDR3: CASSLGSTEQYF
V: TRBV5-6
size: .
length: 12
J: TRBJ2-7
D: .

DNA: TGCGCCAGCAGTTCGACCGGGACAGGGTCTGAAAAACTGTTTTTT
CDR3: CASSSTGTGSEKLFF
V: TRBV5-1
size: .
length: 15
J: TRBJ1-4
D: TRBD1

DNA: TGTGCTAGTGGGGCACCGGGACAGGGTGCAACGAACACCGGGGAGCTGTTTTTT
CDR3: CASGAPGQGATNTGELFF
V: TRBV12-5
size: few
length: 18
J: TRBJ2-2
D: TRBD1

DNA: TGTGCCAGCAGCCAAGGTGCATGGGGGGTCGTCTACGAGCAGTACTTC
CDR3: CASSQGAWGVVYEQYF
V: TRBV3-1/TRBV3-2
size: few
length: 16
J: TRBJ2-7
D: .

DNA: TGTGCCAGCAGCGGGGCAGTTTATCAAGAGACCCAGTACTTC
CDR3: CASSGAVYQETQYF
V: TRBV9
size: .
length: 14
J: TRBJ2-5
D: .